These 30 T cell receptor beta chains were sequenced from one sample in a study of cytomegalovirus exposure and HLA in healthy donors. Vbeta (60) and Jbeta (13) primers were used in the PCR. Profiling relied on immunoSEQ multiplex PCR, and the TCRdb table lists in-frame clones only, not all of them. The table has 98,000 or so clones, 76% seen once. The sequencing sample was made of PBMCs. The receptors stem from a middle-aged man in good health and CMV-seronegative.

The chain uses TRBV7-9 and TRBJ1-2, with TRBD1 matching 7 bases. Germline assignment: CDR1 SEHNR and CDR2 FQNEAQ (reference sequence). This CDR3 has 16 residues. V lost 5 bases to trimming and J lost 0 bases; unmatched junction nucleotides: 9. This chain's CDR3 is CASSGRGRGSNYGYTF. CDR3 DNA sequence: TGTGCCAGCAGCGGTAGGGGGCGAGGATCTAACTATGGCTACACCTTC.

This clone was picked up a small number of times. CDR3 sequence (DNA): TGTGCCAGCAGCCCGACAGGGTCTGGAAACACCATATATTTT. Protein sequence: CASSPTGSGNTIYF. The rearrangement joins TRBV28 to TRBJ1-3; 7 nucleotides align to TRBD1. CDR1 and CDR2 (germline): MDHEN, SYDVKM. Trimming at V came to 6 bases and at J to 1 base, leaving 3 bases not matched to a gene. The CDR3 contains 14 residues.

The V gene is TRBV19, the J gene TRBJ2-1; the match to TRBD1 covers 11 bases. The germline V gene has CDR1 LNHDA and CDR2 SQIVND (reference sequence). This CDR3 region has 16 residues. After removal of 7 bases from V and 2 bases from J, the junction contained 7 bases not matched to a gene. CDR3 amino acids: CASNLRGQGAYNEQFF. In DNA form, the CDR3 reads TGTGCCAGTAACTTGAGGGGACAGGGGGCCTACAATGAGCAGTTCTTC.

V is TRBV4-3 and J is TRBJ1-5; 8 bases are a match to TRBD1. The ends lost 4 bases at V and 4 bases at J; junction bases unmatched: 3. The CDR3 totals 14 residues. The V gene's germline CDR1 is LGHNA and CDR2 YSLEER. This CDR3 is CASSLRDRNQPQHF. The DNA of the CDR3 is TGCGCCAGCAGCCTCCGGGACAGGAATCAGCCCCAGCATTTT.

This chain connects TRBV6-5 to TRBJ2-3, with D possibly matching TRBD2 (5 bases). Between the trimmed V and J ends, which lost 10 bases and 2 bases, there was a span of 19 bases. This CDR3 is 15 amino acids long. The germline V gene has CDR1 MNHEY and CDR2 SVGAGI. As DNA, the CDR3 is TGTGCCATAGCCCCGGGATGGGGTGTCACAGATACGCAGTATTTT. It is translated as CAIAPGWGVTDTQYF.

As regards this clone: The junction shows a germline mismatch at one end, possibly a read error. This sequence joins TRBV7-9 and TRBJ2-2; 8 nucleotides agree with TRBD1. CDR1 and CDR2 from the germline V gene are SEHNR and FQNEAQ (reference sequence). This CDR3 contains 17 residues. The CDR3 here is CSSSSDRDGSSAGELFF. DNA for the CDR3: TGTTCCAGCAGCTCGGACAGGGACGGGTCTTCCGCCGGGGAGCTGTTTTTT.

The chain has TRBV5-1 and TRBJ2-1; TRBD2 might be the D (6 bases). This CDR3 region has 15 residues. V lost 6 bases, J lost 6 bases, and 19 bases lay in between. Looked up from germline, CDR1 is SGHRS and CDR2 is YFSETQ. The CDR3 protein is CASKLASYPSNEQFF. Here the CDR3 DNA reads TGCGCCAGCAAACTAGCTTCCTATCCTTCCAATGAGCAGTTCTTC. Full variable domain (missing parts from reference TRBV5-1 and TRBJ2-1): KAGVTQTPRYLIKTRGQQVTLSCSPISGHRSVSWYQQTPGQGLQFLFEYFSETQRNKGNFPGRFSGRQFSNSRSEMNVSTLELGDSALYLCASKLASYPSNEQFFGPGTRLTVL.

This clone was observed once. The genes are TRBV27 and TRBJ2-1; D is perhaps TRBD1 (6 bases). The CDR3 runs 15 residues. Looked up from germline, CDR1 is MNHEY and CDR2 is SMNVEV (reference sequence). Deletions cut 0 bases from V and 7 bases from J, with 13 bases between. CDR3 sequence: CASSLSGASFNEQFF. In DNA, the CDR3 is TGTGCCAGCAGTTTATCGGGGGCAAGTTTTAATGAGCAGTTCTTC.

The chain employs TRBV4-3 and TRBJ2-2, with 9 positions matching TRBD2. The J segment lost 4 bases and the V segment lost 7 bases, leaving 10 bases of the junction unmatched. The CDR3 runs to 16 residues. The germline V gene has CDR1 LGHNA and CDR2 YSLEER. This chain's CDR3 is CASKRNLAGSTGELFF. CDR3 coding DNA: TGCGCCAGCAAACGTAACCTAGCGGGGAGCACCGGGGAGCTGTTTTTT.

The V gene is TRBV28, the J gene TRBJ2-7, with D possibly TRBD2 on 6 matching bases. Germline lookup yields CDR1 MDHEN and CDR2 SYDVKM. Trimming removed 6 bases from V and 4 bases from J, with 13 bases in between. The CDR3 covers 13 residues. DNA for the CDR3: TGTGCCAGCAGGGGGGACTCCTATTACGAGCAGTACTTC. This sequence encodes CASRGDSYYEQYF.

CDR3 bases: TGTGCCAGCAGTGAAGCGCTTCTGATAGGGGTGGGCAATCAGCCCCAGCATTTT. Residues: CASSEALLIGVGNQPQHF. The chain recombines TRBV6-1 with TRBJ1-5; tentative D call: TRBD1 (5 bases). This CDR3 has 18 residues. Trimming pared 0 bases from V and 2 bases from J, leaving 17 bases between. Germline loops: CDR1 MNHNS, CDR2 SASEGT.

The chain is built from TRBV15 and TRBJ1-1; TRBD1 might be the D (5 bases). Germline CDR1 reads LNHNV; CDR2 reads YYDKDF (reference sequence). The CDR3 covers 14 residues. Trimming pared 0 bases from V and 5 bases from J, leaving 10 bases between. The CDR3 DNA reads TGTGCCACCAGCAGAGATAGGGGAAGAACTGAAGCTTTCTTT. The encoded protein is CATSRDRGRTEAFF.

The chain couples TRBV5-8 to TRBJ2-7; tentative D call: TRBD1 (6 bases). Germline V gives CDR1 SGHTS, CDR2 YDEGEE. V was pared by 0 bases and J by 5 bases, with 15 bases between. The CDR3 runs 15 residues. The CDR3 DNA sequence: TGTGCCAGCAGCTTGGTCCGGGCAGGGGTAAACGAGCAGTACTTC. Translation gives CASSLVRAGVNEQYF.

The J gene is TRBJ1-2, the V gene TRBV6-6; perhaps TRBD1 as D (6 bases). In germline, CDR1 is MNHNY, CDR2 SVGAGI (reference sequence). This CDR3 has 13 amino acids. The V and J ends lost 6 bases and 7 bases respectively, with 15 bases between them. DNA for the CDR3: TGTGCCAGCAGAATAATAGGACAGTCTGGCTACACCTTC. The encoded protein is CASRIIGQSGYTF.

V is TRBV9 and J is TRBJ2-7, with 8 bases that match TRBD1. The CDR3 has 15 amino acids. The germline CDR1 and CDR2 sequences are SGDLS and YYNGEE. Trimming cost V 0 bases and J 0 bases; bases outside gene matches: 2. The CDR3 loop reads CASSVGTGNSYEQYF. DNA of the CDR3: TGTGCCAGCAGCGTAGGGACAGGGAACTCCTACGAGCAGTACTTC.

About this clone itself: The junction departs from the called germline gene at one end, perhaps through a read error. The chain links TRBV9 to TRBJ1-1; 9 positions agree with TRBD1. The CDR3 has 16 amino acids. Germline lookup yields CDR1 SGDLS and CDR2 YYNGEE. The CDR3 is CTSSAGDREGNTEAFF. DNA for the CDR3: TGTACCAGCAGCGCCGGGGACAGGGAGGGTAACACTGAAGCTTTCTTT.

The V call is TRBV30, the J call TRBJ1-5; D gene uncertain. This CDR3 contains 13 residues. The germline gives CDR1 GTSNPN, CDR2 SVGIG (reference sequence). V lost 2 bases to trimming and J lost 2 bases, with 7 bases between them. The CDR3 loop is CAWSYGGNQPQHF. Here the CDR3 DNA reads TGTGCCTGGAGTTACGGAGGCAATCAGCCCCAGCATTTT.

This chain uses TRBV6-5 with TRBJ1-4; 8 bases align to TRBD1. Losses at the gene ends were 6 bases for V and 4 bases for J; bases not matched to a gene: 7. Germline CDR1 and CDR2: MNHEY and SVGAGI. CDR3 length equals 15 residues. The CDR3 spells CASSYDRGINEKLFF. In DNA form, the CDR3 reads TGTGCCAGCAGCTACGACAGGGGAATTAATGAAAAACTGTTTTTT.

This sequence joins TRBV27 and TRBJ1-6; TRBD1 aligns across 9 bases. V lost 6 bases and J lost 17; bases outside the gene matches: 17. The CDR3 is made up of 15 amino acids. Per germline, CDR1 MNHEY and CDR2 SMNVEV (reference sequence). The CDR3: CASRGPGQGLMSFHF. The CDR3 DNA reads TGTGCCAGCAGGGGTCCGGGACAGGGTTTAATGTCGTTCCACTTT.

The V call is TRBV30, the J call TRBJ2-7, with 10 bases aligning to TRBD2. The CDR3 is made up of 15 amino acids. Germline loops: CDR1 GTSNPN, CDR2 SVGIG (reference sequence). Germline trimming cut 2 bases from V and 4 bases from J; bases unmatched to any gene: 8. The CDR3 is CAWSLPLAGEYEQYF. Here the CDR3 DNA reads TGTGCCTGGAGTCTCCCCCTAGCGGGAGAGTACGAGCAGTACTTC.

J is TRBJ2-3 and V is TRBV27; 9 nucleotides line up with TRBD2. V shed 2 bases, J shed 10 bases, and the junction held 10 bases outside the gene matches. The CDR3 runs 15 residues. Per the germline V gene, CDR1 is MNHEY and CDR2 is SMNVEV (reference sequence). The CDR3 protein is CASSLDQRGALAQYF. Written as DNA, the CDR3 is TGTGCCAGCAGTTTAGACCAGCGGGGGGCCCTGGCGCAGTATTTT.

The chain joins TRBV5-1 to TRBJ2-3; TRBD2 might be the D (6 bases). Germline values: CDR1 SGHRS, CDR2 YFSETQ. The CDR3 spans 15 residues. The V gene lost 4 bases and the J gene lost 2 bases, with 14 bases spanning the gap. The CDR3 DNA reads TGCGCCAGCAGCCCCGAGGACTACTACACAGATACGCAGTATTTT. Its translation: CASSPEDYYTDTQYF.

The V gene is TRBV7-7, the J gene TRBJ2-2; D perhaps matches TRBD1 (6 bases). Per the germline V gene, CDR1 is SSHAT and CDR2 is FNYEAQ (reference sequence). V gave up 4 bases and J gave up 2 bases, with 14 bases separating them. The CDR3 totals 16 residues. The CDR3 DNA is TGTGCCAGCAGCTCGGGGCCAGGGGCCAACACCGGGGAGCTGTTTTTT. This gives the protein CASSSGPGANTGELFF.

A few counts support this clone. The chain links TRBV7-3 to TRBJ2-2, with TRBD2 matching over 9 bases. Germline CDR1 SGHTA, CDR2 FQGTGA. After removal of 1 base from V and 3 bases from J, the junction contained 3 bases not matched to a gene. The CDR3 is made up of 16 amino acids. The CDR3 nucleotides read TGTGCCAGCAGCTTAAAATCTAGCGGGGACACCGGGGAGCTGTTTTTT. It codes for CASSLKSSGDTGELFF.

The J gene is TRBJ2-3, the V gene TRBV5-1; no clear D gene. In germline, CDR1 is SGHRS, CDR2 YFSETQ. The CDR3 is 15 amino acids. Trimming stripped 2 bases from V and 0 bases from J, with 10 bases between. The CDR3 nucleotides are TGCGCCAGCAGCTTCCCAGCCGGGAGCACAGATACGCAGTATTTT. Its translation: CASSFPAGSTDTQYF.

The sample holds a few counts of this clone. The chain links TRBV27 to TRBJ2-7, with 10 bases matching TRBD1. CDR1 is MNHEY, CDR2 SMNVEV, per germline (reference sequence). V was clipped by 2 bases and J by 2 bases; unmatched bases: 0. There are 14 residues in the CDR3. CDR3 amino acids: CASSLDRGPYEQYF. The CDR3 coding sequence is TGTGCCAGCAGTTTAGACAGGGGGCCCTACGAGCAGTACTTC.

The chain is built from TRBV5-1 and TRBJ2-7; 10 positions match TRBD2. Germline V CDR1 and CDR2: SGHRS, YFSETQ. Trimming took 2 bases from V and 3 from J; bases not matched to a gene: 5. The CDR3 is 15 amino acids. The CDR3 bases are TGCGCCAGCAGCTTACAGCGGGGGGGACGCTACGAGCAGTACTTC. Residues: CASSLQRGGRYEQYF.

This chain links TRBV4-3 with TRBJ1-2; D not resolved. The CDR3 is made up of 14 amino acids. Trimming left V 0 bases short and J 7 bases short, with 12 bases between. The germline V gene has CDR1 LGHNA and CDR2 YSLEER. CDR3 region: CASSQEPRPAGYTF. In DNA, the CDR3 is TGCGCCAGCAGCCAAGAGCCCAGGCCAGCTGGCTACACCTTC.

J is TRBJ2-2 and V is TRBV18; 8 bases are a match to TRBD1. The trim removed 3 bases at V and 3 bases at J, leaving 3 bases unmatched. Germline V CDR1 and CDR2: KGHSH, LQKENI. The CDR3 extends over 15 amino acids. CDR3: CASSPVTGDTGELFF. Written as DNA, the CDR3 is TGTGCCAGCTCACCCGTGACAGGGGACACCGGGGAGCTGTTTTTT.

The chain recombines TRBV27 with TRBJ1-5; TRBD1 might be the D (5 bases). The germline V and J ends were trimmed by 0 bases and 3 bases, with 12 bases remaining between them. Germline CDR1 is MNHEY and CDR2 is SMNVEV (reference sequence). The CDR3 is made up of 16 amino acids. The DNA for the CDR3 is TGTGCCAGCAGTTTATCCGCAGGGCCCTTCAATCAGCCCCAGCATTTT. Amino acid sequence: CASSLSAGPFNQPQHF.